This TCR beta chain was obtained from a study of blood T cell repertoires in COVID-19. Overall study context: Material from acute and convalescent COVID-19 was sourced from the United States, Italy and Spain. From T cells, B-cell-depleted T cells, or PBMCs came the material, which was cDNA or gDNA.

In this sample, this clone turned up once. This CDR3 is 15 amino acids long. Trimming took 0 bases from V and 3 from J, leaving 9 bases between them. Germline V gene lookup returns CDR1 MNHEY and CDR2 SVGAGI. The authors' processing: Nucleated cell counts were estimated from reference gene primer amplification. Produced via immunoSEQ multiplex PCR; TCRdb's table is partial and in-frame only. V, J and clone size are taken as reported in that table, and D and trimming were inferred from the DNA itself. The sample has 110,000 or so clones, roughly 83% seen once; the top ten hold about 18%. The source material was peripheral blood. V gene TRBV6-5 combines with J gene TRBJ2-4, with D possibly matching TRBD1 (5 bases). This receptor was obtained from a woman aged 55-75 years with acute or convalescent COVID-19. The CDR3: CASSYSQGGKNIQYF. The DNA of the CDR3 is TGTGCCAGCAGTTACTCTCAGGGTGGCAAAAACATTCAGTACTTC.